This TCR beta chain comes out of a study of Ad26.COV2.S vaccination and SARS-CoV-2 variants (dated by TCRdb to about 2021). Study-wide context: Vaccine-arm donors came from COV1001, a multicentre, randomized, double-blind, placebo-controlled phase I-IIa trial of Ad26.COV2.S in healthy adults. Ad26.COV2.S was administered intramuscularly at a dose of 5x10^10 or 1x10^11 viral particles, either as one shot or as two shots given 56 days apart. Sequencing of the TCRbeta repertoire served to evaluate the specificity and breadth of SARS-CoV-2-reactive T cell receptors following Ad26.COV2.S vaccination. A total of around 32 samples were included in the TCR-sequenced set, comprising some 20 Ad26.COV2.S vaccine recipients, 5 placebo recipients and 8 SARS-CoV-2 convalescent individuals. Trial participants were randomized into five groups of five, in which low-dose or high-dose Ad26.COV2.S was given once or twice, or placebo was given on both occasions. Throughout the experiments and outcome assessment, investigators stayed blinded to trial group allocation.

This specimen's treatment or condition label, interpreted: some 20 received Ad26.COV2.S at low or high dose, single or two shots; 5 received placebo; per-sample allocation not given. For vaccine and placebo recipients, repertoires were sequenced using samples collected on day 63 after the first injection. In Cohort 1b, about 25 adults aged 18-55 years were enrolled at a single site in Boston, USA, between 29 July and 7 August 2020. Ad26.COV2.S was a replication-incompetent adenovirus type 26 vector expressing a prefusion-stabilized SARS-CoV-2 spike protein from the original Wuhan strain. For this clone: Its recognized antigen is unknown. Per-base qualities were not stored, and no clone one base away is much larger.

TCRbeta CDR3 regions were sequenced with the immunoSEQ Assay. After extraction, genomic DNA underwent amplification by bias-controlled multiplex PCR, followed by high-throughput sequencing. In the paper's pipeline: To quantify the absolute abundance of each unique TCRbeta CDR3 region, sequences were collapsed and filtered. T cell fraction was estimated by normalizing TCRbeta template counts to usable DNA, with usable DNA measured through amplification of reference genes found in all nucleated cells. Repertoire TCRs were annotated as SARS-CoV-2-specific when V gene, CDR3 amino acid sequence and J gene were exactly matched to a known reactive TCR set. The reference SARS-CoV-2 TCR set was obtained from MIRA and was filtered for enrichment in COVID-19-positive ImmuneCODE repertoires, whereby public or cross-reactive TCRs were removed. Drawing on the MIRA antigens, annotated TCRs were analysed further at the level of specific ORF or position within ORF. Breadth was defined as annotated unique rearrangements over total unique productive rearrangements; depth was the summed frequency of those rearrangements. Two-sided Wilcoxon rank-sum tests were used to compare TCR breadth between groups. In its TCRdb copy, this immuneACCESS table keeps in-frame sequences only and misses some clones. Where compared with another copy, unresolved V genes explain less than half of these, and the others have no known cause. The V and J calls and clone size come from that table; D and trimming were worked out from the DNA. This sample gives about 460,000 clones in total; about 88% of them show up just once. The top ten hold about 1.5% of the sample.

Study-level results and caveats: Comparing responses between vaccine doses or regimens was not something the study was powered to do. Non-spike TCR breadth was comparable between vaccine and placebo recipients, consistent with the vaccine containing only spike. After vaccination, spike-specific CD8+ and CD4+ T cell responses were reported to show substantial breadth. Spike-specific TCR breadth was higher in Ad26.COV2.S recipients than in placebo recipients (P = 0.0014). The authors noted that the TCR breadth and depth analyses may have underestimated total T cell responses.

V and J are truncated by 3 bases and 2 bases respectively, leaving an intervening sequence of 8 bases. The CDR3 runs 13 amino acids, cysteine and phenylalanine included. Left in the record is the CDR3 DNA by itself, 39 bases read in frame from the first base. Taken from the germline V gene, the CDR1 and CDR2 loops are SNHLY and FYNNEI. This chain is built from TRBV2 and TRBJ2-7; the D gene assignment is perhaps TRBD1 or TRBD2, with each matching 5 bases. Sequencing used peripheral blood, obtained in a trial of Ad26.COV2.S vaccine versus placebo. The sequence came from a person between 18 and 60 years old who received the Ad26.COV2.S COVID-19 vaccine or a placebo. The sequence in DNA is TGTGCCAGCAGTGAGGGACGGACCTACGAGCAGTACTTC. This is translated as CASSEGRTYEQYF. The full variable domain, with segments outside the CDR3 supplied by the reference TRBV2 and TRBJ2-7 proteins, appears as EPEVTQTPSHQVTQMGQEVILRCVPISNHLYFYWYRQILGQKVEFLVSFYNNEISEKSEIFDDQFSVERPDGSNFTLKIRSTKLEDSAMYFCASSEGRTYEQYFGPGTRLTVT.